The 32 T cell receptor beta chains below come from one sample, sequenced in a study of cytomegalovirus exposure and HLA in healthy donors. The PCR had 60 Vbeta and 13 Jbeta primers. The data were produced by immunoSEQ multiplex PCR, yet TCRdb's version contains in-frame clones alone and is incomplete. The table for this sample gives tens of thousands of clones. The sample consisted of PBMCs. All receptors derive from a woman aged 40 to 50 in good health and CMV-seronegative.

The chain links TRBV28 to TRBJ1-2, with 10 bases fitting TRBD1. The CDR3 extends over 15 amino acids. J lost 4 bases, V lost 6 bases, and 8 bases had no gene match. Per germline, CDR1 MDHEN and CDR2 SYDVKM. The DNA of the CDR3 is TGTGCCAGCAGCGCCGGGGGGACAGGGGTCTATGGCTACACCTTC. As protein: CASSAGGTGVYGYTF.

The DNA of the CDR3 is TGTGCCAGCAGCCCTTCGGACAGGGTTCGGTCACCCCTCCACTTT. Translating it yields CASSPSDRVRSPLHF. This chain joins TRBV5-6 and TRBJ1-6, with 8 bases matching TRBD1. Per the germline V gene, CDR1 is SGHDT and CDR2 is YYEEEE. CDR3 length equals 15 residues. After removal of 4 bases from V and 10 bases from J, the junction contained 10 bases not matched to a gene. Full variable domain (rest looked up from reference TRBV5-6 and TRBJ1-6): DAGVTQSPTHLIKTRGQQVTLRCSPKSGHDTVSWYQQALGQGPQFIFQYYEEEERQRGNFPDRFSGHQFPNYSSELNVNALLLGDSALYLCASSPSDRVRSPLHFGNGTRLTVT.

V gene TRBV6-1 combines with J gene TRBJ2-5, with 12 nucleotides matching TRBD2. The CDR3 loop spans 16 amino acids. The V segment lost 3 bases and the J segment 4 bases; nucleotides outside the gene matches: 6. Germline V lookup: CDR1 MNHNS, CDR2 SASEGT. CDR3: CASSDPSGRGRETQYF. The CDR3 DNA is TGTGCCAGCAGTGATCCTAGCGGGAGGGGGAGAGAGACCCAGTACTTC.

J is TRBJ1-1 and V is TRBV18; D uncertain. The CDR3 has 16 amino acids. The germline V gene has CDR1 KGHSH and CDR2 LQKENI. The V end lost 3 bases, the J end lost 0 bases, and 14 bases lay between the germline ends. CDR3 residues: CASSPGIASMNTEAFF. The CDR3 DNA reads TGTGCCAGCTCACCTGGTATTGCGAGCATGAACACTGAAGCTTTCTTT.

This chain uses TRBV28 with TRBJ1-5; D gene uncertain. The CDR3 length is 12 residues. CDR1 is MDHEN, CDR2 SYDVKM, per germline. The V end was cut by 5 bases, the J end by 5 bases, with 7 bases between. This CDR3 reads CASSPFDQPQHF. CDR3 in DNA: TGTGCCAGCAGTCCGTTCGATCAGCCCCAGCATTTT.

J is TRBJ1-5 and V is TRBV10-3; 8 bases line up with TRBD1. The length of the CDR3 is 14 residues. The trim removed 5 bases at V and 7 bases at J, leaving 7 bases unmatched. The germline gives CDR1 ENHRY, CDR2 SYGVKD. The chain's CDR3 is CAISPDRDRQPQHF. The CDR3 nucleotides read TGTGCCATCAGTCCGGACAGGGATAGACAGCCCCAGCATTTT.

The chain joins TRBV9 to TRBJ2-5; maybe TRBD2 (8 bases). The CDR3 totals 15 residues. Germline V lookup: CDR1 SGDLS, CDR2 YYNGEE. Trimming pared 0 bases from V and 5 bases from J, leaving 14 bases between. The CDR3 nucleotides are TGTGCCAGCAGCGTAGGTCCGGGAGGGGGCGAGACCCAGTACTTC. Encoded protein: CASSVGPGGGETQYF.

CDR3 nucleotide sequence: TGTGCCAGCAGCTTAAGGGACATGAACACTGAAGCTTTCTTT. Amino acids: CASSLRDMNTEAFF. The chain links TRBV5-4 to TRBJ1-1; weak D call: TRBD1 (6 bases). The V end lost 2 bases, the J end lost 0 bases, and 8 bases lay between the germline ends. Germline assignment: CDR1 SGHNT and CDR2 YYREEE (reference sequence). The CDR3 totals 14 residues.

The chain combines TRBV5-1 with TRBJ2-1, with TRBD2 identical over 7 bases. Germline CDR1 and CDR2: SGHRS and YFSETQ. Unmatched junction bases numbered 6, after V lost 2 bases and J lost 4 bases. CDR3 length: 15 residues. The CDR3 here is CASSLGQGGYNEQFF. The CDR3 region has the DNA TGCGCCAGCAGCTTAGGGCAGGGAGGGTACAATGAGCAGTTCTTC.

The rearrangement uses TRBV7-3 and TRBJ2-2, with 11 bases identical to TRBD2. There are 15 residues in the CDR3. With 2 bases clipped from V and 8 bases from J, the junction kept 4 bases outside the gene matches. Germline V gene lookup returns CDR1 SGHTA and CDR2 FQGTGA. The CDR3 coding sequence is TGTGCCAGCAGCTTAGAGACTAGCGGGATTGGGGAGCTGTTTTTT. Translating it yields CASSLETSGIGELFF.

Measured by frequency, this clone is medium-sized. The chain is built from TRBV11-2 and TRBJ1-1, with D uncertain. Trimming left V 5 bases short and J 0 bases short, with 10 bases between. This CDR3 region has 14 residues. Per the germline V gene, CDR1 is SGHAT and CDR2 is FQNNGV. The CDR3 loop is CASSSDLMNTEAFF. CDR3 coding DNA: TGTGCCAGCAGCAGTGACTTGATGAACACTGAAGCTTTCTTT.

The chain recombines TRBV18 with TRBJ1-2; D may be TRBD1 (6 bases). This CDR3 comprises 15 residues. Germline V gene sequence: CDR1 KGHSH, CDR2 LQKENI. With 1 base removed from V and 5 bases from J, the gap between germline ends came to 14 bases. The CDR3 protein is CASSPQGRGGYGYTF. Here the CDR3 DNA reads TGTGCCAGCTCACCACAGGGTAGGGGGGGGTATGGCTACACCTTC.

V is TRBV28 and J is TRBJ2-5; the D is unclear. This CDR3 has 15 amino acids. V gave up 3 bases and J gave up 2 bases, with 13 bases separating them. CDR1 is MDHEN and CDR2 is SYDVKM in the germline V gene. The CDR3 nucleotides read TGTGCCAGCAGTTTGGCTTCTGCGGTTCAAGAGACCCAGTACTTC. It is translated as CASSLASAVQETQYF. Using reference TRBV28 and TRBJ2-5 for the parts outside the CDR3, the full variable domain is DVKVTQSSRYLVKRTGEKVFLECVQDMDHENMFWYRQDPGLGLRLIYFSYDVKMKEKGDIPEGYSVSREKKERFSLILESASTNQTSMYLCASSLASAVQETQYFGPGTRLLVL.

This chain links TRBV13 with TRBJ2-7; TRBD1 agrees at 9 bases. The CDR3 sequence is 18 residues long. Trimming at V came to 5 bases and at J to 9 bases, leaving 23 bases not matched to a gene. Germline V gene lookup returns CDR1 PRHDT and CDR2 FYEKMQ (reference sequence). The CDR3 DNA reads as TGTGCCAGCAGCCCCGGACAGGGGACGACGTCTAACCGAGGGATGCAGTACTTC. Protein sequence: CASSPGQGTTSNRGMQYF.

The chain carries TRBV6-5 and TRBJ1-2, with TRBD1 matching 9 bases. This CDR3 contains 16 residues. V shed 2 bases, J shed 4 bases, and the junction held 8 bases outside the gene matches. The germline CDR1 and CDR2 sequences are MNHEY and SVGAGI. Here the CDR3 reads CASSYAGQGSLYGYTF. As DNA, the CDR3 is TGTGCCAGCAGTTACGCGGGACAGGGAAGCCTCTATGGCTACACCTTC.

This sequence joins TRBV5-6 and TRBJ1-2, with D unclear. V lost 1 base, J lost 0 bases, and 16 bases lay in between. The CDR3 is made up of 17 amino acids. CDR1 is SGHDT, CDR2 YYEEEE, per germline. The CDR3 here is CASSLSPGKGANYGYTF. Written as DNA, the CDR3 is TGTGCCAGCAGCTTGAGTCCGGGAAAGGGAGCTAACTATGGCTACACCTTC.

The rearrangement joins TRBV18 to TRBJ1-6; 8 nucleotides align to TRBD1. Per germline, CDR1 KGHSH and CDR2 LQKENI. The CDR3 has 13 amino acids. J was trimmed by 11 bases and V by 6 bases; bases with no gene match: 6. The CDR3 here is CASSGQGPTPLHF. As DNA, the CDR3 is TGTGCCAGCTCCGGACAGGGTCCGACACCCCTCCACTTT.

The CDR3 sequence is CSARDLYEQYF. The CDR3 DNA sequence: TGCAGTGCTAGAGATCTCTACGAGCAGTACTTC. The chain carries TRBV20-1 and TRBJ2-7; D not resolved. From germline, CDR1 is DFQATT and CDR2 SNEGSKA (reference sequence). The CDR3 has 11 amino acids. Trimming stripped 0 bases from V and 3 bases from J, with 3 bases between.

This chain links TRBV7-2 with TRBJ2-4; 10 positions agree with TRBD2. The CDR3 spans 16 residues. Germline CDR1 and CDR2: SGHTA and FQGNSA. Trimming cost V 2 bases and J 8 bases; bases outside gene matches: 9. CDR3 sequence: CASSLRVAGGGDIQYF. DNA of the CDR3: TGTGCCAGCAGCTTAAGGGTAGCGGGAGGTGGGGACATTCAGTACTTC. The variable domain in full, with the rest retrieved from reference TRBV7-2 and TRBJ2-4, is GAGVSQSPSNKVTEKGKDVELRCDPISGHTALYWYRQSLGQGLEFLIYFQGNSAPDKSGLPSDRFSAERTGGSVSTLTIQRTQQEDSAVYLCASSLRVAGGGDIQYFGAGTRLSVL.

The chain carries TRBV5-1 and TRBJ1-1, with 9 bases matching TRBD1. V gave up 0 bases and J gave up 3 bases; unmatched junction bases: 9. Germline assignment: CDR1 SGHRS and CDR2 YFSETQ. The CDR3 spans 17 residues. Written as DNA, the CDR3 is TGCGCCAGCAGCTTGGTCGGGTACAGGGGGCCGGACACTGAAGCTTTCTTT. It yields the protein CASSLVGYRGPDTEAFF.

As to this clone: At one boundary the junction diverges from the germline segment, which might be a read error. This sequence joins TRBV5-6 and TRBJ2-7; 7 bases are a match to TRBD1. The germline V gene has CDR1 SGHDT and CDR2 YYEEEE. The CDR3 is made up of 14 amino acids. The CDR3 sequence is CASSFGQANYAQYF. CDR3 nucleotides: TGTGCCAGCAGCTTCGGACAGGCTAACTACGCGCAGTACTTC.

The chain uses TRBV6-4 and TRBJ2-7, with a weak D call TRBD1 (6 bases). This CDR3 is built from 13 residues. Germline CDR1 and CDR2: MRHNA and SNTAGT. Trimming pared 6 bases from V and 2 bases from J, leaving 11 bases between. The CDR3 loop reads CASRDRATYEQYF. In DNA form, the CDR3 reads TGTGCCAGCAGGGACAGAGCTACCTACGAGCAGTACTTC.

CDR3 amino acids: CASSPKLGETEAFF. The CDR3 DNA reads as TGTGCCAGCAGTCCAAAGCTAGGTGAGACTGAAGCTTTCTTT. The J gene is TRBJ1-1, the V gene TRBV28; D remains unclear. This CDR3 comprises 14 residues. With 5 bases removed from V and 5 bases from J, the gap between germline ends came to 15 bases. Germline lookup yields CDR1 MDHEN and CDR2 SYDVKM.

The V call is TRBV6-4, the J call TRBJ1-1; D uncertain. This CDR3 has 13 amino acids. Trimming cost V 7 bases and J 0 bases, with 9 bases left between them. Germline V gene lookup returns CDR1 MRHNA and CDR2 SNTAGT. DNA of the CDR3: TGTGCCAGCACTAGCACCCTGAACACTGAAGCTTTCTTT. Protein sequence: CASTSTLNTEAFF.

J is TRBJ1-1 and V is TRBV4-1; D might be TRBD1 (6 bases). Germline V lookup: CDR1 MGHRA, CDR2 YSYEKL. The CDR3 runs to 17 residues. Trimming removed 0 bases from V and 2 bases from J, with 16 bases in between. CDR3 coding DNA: TGCGCCAGCAGCCAAGATATCACGGACAGCTTCAACACTGAAGCTTTCTTT. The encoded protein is CASSQDITDSFNTEAFF.

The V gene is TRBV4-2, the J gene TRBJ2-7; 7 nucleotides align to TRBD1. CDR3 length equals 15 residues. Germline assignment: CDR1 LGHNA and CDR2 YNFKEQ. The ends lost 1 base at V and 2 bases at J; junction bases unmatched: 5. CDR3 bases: TGTGCCAGCAGCCAAGCAGGGGGTTACGCCTACGAGCAGTACTTC. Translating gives CASSQAGGYAYEQYF.

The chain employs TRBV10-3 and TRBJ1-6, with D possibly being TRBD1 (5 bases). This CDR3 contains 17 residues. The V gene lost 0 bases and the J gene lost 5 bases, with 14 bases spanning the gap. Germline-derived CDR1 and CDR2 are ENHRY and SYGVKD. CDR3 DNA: TGTGCCATCAGTGAGTCAAGGGGCGCAGGCCATAATTCACCCCTCCACTTT. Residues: CAISESRGAGHNSPLHF.

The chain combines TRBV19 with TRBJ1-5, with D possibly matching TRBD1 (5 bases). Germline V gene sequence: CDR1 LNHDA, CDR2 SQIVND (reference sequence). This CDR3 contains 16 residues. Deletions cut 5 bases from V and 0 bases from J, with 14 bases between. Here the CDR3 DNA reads TGTGCCAGTAGTCCCCCCGGGGGACCTAGCAATCAGCCCCAGCATTTT. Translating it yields CASSPPGGPSNQPQHF.

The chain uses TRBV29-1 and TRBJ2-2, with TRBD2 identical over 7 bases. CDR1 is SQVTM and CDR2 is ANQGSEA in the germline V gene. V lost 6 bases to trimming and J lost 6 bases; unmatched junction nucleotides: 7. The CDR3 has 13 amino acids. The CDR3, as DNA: TGCAGCGTGGCGGGACTACGGGCCGGGGAGCTGTTTTTT. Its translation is CSVAGLRAGELFF.

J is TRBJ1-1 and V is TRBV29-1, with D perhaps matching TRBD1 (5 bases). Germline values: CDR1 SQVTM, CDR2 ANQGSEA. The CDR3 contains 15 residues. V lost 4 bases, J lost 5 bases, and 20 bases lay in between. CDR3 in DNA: TGCAGCGTTGCCGGTTCAAGCAGGGATGGGACTGAAGCTTTCTTT. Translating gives CSVAGSSRDGTEAFF.

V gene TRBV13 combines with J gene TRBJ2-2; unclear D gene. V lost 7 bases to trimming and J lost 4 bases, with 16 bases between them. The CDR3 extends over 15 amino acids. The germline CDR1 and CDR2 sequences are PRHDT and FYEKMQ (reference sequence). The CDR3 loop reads CASTAKLEITGELFF. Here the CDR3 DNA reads TGTGCCAGCACCGCGAAATTAGAGATCACCGGGGAGCTGTTTTTT.

CDR3 in amino acids: CASSYSTEALYEQYF. The CDR3 region has the DNA TGTGCCAGCAGTTACTCAACTGAGGCCCTCTACGAGCAGTACTTC. This chain connects TRBV6-5 to TRBJ2-7; D gene ambiguous. CDR3 size: 15 residues. V lost 0 bases to trimming and J lost 3 bases, with 12 bases between them. Germline V gene lookup returns CDR1 MNHEY and CDR2 SVGAGI.